The 7 T cell receptor beta chains below come from one sample, sequenced in a study of PD-1 blockade in classical Hodgkin lymphoma. Each of the patients experienced relapse following autologous stem cell transplantation, and their brentuximab vedotin exposure differed. Sequenced by immunoSEQ multiplex PCR; TCRdb stores in-frame clones only, minus some. The table records about 15,000 clones, approximately 60% of them present only once. Sequencing was performed on peripheral blood mononuclear cells (PBMCs), taken at baseline. The origin of the receptors is a human donor with classical Hodgkin lymphoma.

V and J are TRBV6-6 and TRBJ1-6; D may be TRBD1 (6 bases). The CDR3 contains 13 residues. Germline loops: CDR1 MNHNY, CDR2 SVGAGI (reference sequence). Trimming removed 5 bases from V and 6 bases from J, with 8 bases in between. The CDR3 region is CASSQGLNSPLHF. CDR3 bases: TGTGCCAGCAGTCAGGGGCTTAATTCACCCCTCCACTTT.

The chain recombines TRBV30 with TRBJ2-7, with 11 bases matching TRBD2. Germline CDR1 is GTSNPN and CDR2 is SVGIG (reference sequence). The V gene end was trimmed by 3 bases and the J gene end by 0 bases; junction bases not matched to a gene: 13. The CDR3 totals 18 residues. In nucleotides, the CDR3 is TGTGCCTGGAGGGCCCCCCGGGTAGCGGGAGGGTCCTCCTACGAGCAGTACTTC. Translation gives CAWRAPRVAGGSSYEQYF. Full variable domain (remainder filled in from reference TRBV30 and TRBJ2-7): SQTIHQWPATLVQPVGSPLSLECTVEGTSNPNLYWYRQAAGRGLQLLFYSVGIGQISSEVPQNLSASRPQDRQFILSSKKLLLSDSGFYLCAWRAPRVAGGSSYEQYFGPGTRLTVT.

CDR3 nucleotide sequence: TGTGCCAGCAGCACCGCCCCGGGACTCAGATACAATGAGCAGTTCTTC. This sequence encodes CASSTAPGLRYNEQFF. This sequence joins TRBV9 and TRBJ2-1, with D maybe TRBD2 (6 bases). Trimming cost V 4 bases and J 4 bases, with 18 bases left between them. The CDR3 spans 16 residues. Looked up from germline, CDR1 is SGDLS and CDR2 is YYNGEE.

V usage is TRBV7-8 and J usage is TRBJ1-5, with 8 bases that match TRBD1. CDR1 and CDR2 from the germline V gene are SGHVS and FQNEAQ. The CDR3 length is 15 residues. Trimming took 3 bases from V and 9 from J; bases not matched to a gene: 10. CDR3 bases: TGTGCCAGCAGCTTGGGGACAGGTGGTGTTCGGCCCCAGCATTTT. This translates into CASSLGTGGVRPQHF. Full variable domain (rest looked up from reference TRBV7-8 and TRBJ1-5): GAGVSQSPRYKVAKRGQDVALRCDPISGHVSLFWYQQALGQGPEFLTYFQNEAQLDKSGLPSDRFFAERPEGSVSTLKIQRTQQEDSAVYLCASSLGTGGVRPQHFGDGTRLSIL.

The gene calls are TRBV4-2 and TRBJ2-1; 7 bases line up with TRBD2. CDR3 length equals 16 residues. Germline V gene lookup returns CDR1 LGHNA and CDR2 YNFKEQ. J gave up 4 bases and V 4 bases, and 10 bases lay outside the gene matches. The CDR3 DNA follows: TGTGCCAGCAGCCGCGAGCACAGCGGGAAGTACAATGAGCAGTTCTTC. Translating gives CASSREHSGKYNEQFF.

The CDR3 here is CASTTASHPYEQYF. In nucleotides, the CDR3 is TGTGCCAGCACCACAGCGTCACACCCCTACGAGCAGTACTTC. The V gene is TRBV14, the J gene TRBJ2-7; D unclear. Between the trimmed V and J ends, which lost 7 bases and 2 bases, there was a span of 15 bases. The CDR3 totals 14 residues. The germline V gene has CDR1 SGHDN and CDR2 FVKESK.

The J gene is TRBJ1-1, the V gene TRBV9, with 7 bases matching TRBD1. V gave up 2 bases and J gave up 4 bases; unmatched junction bases: 11. The CDR3 spans 16 residues. Germline values: CDR1 SGDLS, CDR2 YYNGEE. CDR3 in amino acids: CASSVYQTGVRTEAFF. The DNA of the CDR3 is TGTGCCAGCAGCGTGTACCAAACAGGGGTTCGCACTGAAGCTTTCTTT.